The present TCR beta chain was sequenced within a study of cytomegalovirus exposure and HLA in healthy donors. As regards this clone: Antigen: not known.

Whole-study findings and limits: Most TCR sequences proved rare, with some public TCRs found in many donors.

The CDR3 is made up of 12 amino acids. Germline V gene sequence: CDR1 MNHEY, CDR2 SMNVEV (reference sequence). V was shortened by 5 bases and J by 10 bases, with 12 bases between the two germline ends. The PCR ran on 60 Vbeta and 13 Jbeta primers. This table comes from immunoSEQ multiplex PCR, and its TCRdb copy is limited to in-frame clones, with some not included. This sample carries roughly 140,000 clones, about 80% of them seen once, and the ten largest clones take approximately 9.7%. Source material: PBMCs. The chain links TRBV27 to TRBJ2-1; a weak D match, TRBD2 (5 bases). This clonotype was sampled from a woman in her fifties or sixties in good health and CMV-seropositive. The CDR3 is CASSGGGWEQFF. The CDR3 DNA follows: TGTGCCAGCAGTGGAGGAGGTTGGGAGCAGTTCTTC.